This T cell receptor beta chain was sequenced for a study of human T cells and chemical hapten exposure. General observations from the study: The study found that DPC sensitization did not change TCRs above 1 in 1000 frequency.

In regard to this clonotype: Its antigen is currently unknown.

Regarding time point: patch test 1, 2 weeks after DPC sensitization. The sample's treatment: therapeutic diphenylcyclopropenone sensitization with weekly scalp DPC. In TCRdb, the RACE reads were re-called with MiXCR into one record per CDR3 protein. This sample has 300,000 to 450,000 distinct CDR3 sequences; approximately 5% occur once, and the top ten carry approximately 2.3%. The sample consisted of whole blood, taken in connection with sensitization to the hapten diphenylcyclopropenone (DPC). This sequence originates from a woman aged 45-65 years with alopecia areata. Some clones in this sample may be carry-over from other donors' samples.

This CDR3 reads CASRVAGGNGEQFF. DNA for the CDR3: TGTGCCAGCCGCGTAGCGGGAGGCAACGGTGAGCAGTTCTTC. This chain joins TRBV28 and TRBJ2-1; 10 positions match TRBD2. Trimming at V came to 8 bases and at J to 9 bases, leaving 10 bases not matched to a gene. The length of the CDR3 is 14 residues. Germline values: CDR1 MDHEN, CDR2 SYDVKM.